This T cell receptor beta chain was recorded in a study of T cell responses to AZD1222 COVID-19 vaccine. This CDR3 has 16 residues. Germline values: CDR1 SEHNR, CDR2 FQNEAQ (reference sequence). With 5 bases removed from V and 2 bases from J, the gap between germline ends came to 15 bases. Using immunoSEQ multiplex PCR, the repertoire was profiled, and TCRdb retains in-frame clones only, with some absent. The sample carries about 110,000 clones, 85% to 95% recorded once. The TCR sequence derives from an adult in good health. The specimen was peripheral blood, collected on day 0 of AZD1222 vaccination. The chain employs TRBV7-9 and TRBJ2-2; D unresolved. CDR3 in DNA: TGTGCCAGCAGCCTTGACACTTCATTTAACACCGGGGAGCTGTTTTTT. Translated: CASSLDTSFNTGELFF.